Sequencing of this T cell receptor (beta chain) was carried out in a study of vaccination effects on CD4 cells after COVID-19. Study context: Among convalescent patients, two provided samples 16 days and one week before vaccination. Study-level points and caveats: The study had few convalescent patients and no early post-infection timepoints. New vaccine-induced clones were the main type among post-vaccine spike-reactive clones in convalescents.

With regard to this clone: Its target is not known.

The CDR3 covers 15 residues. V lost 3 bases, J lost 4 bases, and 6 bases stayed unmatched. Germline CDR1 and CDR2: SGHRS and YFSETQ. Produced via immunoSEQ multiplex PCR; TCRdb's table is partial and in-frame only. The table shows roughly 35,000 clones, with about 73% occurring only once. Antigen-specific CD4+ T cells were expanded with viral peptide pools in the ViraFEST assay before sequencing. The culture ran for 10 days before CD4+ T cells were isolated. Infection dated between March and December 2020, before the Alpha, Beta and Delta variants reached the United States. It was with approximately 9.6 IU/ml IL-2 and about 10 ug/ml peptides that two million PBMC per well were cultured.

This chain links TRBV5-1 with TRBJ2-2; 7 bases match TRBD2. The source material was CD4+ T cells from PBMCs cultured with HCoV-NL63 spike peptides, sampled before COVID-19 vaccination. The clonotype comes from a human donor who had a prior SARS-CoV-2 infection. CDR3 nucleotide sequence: TGCGCCAGCAGCTCTGGCGGGAGTGTCACCGGGGAGCTGTTTTTT. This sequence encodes CASSSGGSVTGELFF.